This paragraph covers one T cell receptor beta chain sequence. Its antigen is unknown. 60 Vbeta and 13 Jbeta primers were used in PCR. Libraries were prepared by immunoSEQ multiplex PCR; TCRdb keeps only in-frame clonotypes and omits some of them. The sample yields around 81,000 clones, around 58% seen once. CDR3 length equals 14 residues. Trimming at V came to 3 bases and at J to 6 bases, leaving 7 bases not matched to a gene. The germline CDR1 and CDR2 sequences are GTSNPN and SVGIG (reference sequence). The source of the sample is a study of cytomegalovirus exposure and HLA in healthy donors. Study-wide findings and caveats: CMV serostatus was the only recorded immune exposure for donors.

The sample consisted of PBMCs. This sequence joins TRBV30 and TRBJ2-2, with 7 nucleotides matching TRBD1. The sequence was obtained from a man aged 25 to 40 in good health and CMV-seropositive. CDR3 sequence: CAWSVQGTAGELFF. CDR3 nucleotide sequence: TGTGCCTGGAGCGTACAGGGGACGGCCGGGGAGCTGTTTTTT.